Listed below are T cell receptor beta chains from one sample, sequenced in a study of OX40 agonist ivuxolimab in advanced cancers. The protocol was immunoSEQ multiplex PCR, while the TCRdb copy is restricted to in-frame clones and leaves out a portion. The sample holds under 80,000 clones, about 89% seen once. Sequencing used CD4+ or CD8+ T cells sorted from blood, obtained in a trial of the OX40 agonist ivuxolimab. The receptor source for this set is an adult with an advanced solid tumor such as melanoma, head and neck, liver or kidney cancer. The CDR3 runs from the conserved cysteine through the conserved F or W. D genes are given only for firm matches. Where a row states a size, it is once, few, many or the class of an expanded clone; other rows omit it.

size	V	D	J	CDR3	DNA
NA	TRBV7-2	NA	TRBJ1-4	CASSLGGGRGATNEKLFF	TGTGCCAGCAGCTTAGGCGGGGGTCGGGGGGCAACTAATGAAAAACTGTTTTTT
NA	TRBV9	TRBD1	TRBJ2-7	CASSVGGQGAGEQYF	TGTGCCAGCAGCGTAGGTGGACAGGGGGCAGGCGAGCAGTACTTC
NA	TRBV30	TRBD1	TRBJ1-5	CAWSRQGASNQPQHF	TGTGCCTGGAGTCGACAGGGGGCGAGCAATCAGCCCCAGCATTTT
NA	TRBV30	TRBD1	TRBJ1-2	CAWSVPRRGQGTYGYTF	TGTGCCTGGAGTGTCCCCCGAAGGGGACAGGGGACCTATGGCTACACCTTC
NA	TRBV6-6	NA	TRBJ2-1	CASSLRTGTLNEQFF	TGTGCCAGCAGCCTCCGGACCGGGACCTTAAATGAGCAGTTCTTC
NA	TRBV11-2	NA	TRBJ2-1	CASSPSRVEQFF	TGTGCCAGCAGCCCCTCCCGGGTTGAGCAGTTCTTC
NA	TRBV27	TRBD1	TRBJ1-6	CASSLVGTGSNSPLHF	TGTGCCAGCAGTTTAGTCGGGACAGGGAGTAATTCACCCCTCCACTTT
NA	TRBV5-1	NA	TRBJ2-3	CASSLGRTLDTQYF	TGCGCCAGCAGCTTGGGCAGGACCTTAGATACGCAGTATTTT
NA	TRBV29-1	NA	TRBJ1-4	CSVRGQANEKLFF	TGCAGCGTTCGTGGGCAGGCAAATGAAAAACTGTTTTTT
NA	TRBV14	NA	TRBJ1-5	CASSQDEYQPQHF	TGTGCCAGCAGCCAAGACGAGTACCAGCCCCAGCATTTT
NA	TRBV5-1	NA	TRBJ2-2	CASRRSSGNTGELFF	TGCGCCAGCAGACGGAGTAGCGGGAACACCGGGGAGCTGTTTTTT
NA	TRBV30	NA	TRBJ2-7	CAWSRGHSYEQYF	TGTGCCTGGAGTCGGGGCCATTCCTACGAGCAGTACTTC
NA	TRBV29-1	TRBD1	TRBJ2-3	CSVDGRGTDTQYF	TGCAGCGTTGACGGCAGGGGGACAGATACGCAGTATTTT
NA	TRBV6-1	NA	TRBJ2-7	CASSRDTSREQYF	TGTGCCAGCAGTCGAGACACGTCGAGAGAGCAGTACTTC
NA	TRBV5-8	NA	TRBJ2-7	CASRYFGGRHLEQYF	TGTGCCAGCAGATATTTCGGAGGACGCCACCTCGAGCAGTACTTC
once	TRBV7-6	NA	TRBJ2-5	CASSSPLLGGTETQYF	TGTGCCAGCAGCTCGCCCCTTCTTGGGGGCACAGAGACCCAGTACTTC
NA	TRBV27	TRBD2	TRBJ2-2	CASRRLAGGFGELFF	TGTGCCAGCAGACGACTAGCGGGAGGTTTCGGGGAGCTGTTTTTT
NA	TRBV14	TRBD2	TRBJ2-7	CASRCIQREYGSYEQYF	TGTGCCAGCAGGTGTATCCAGCGGGAGTATGGGTCCTACGAGCAGTACTTC
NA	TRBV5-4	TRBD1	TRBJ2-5	CASSPRDRARGQETQYF	TGTGCCAGCAGCCCCCGGGACAGGGCCCGGGGTCAAGAGACCCAGTACTTC
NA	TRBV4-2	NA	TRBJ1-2	CASSFKGSGGYTF	TGTGCCAGCAGCTTTAAGGGGTCAGGGGGCTACACCTTC
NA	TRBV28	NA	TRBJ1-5	CASSLSGEGQPQHF	TGTGCCAGCAGTTTATCAGGGGAAGGTCAGCCCCAGCATTTT
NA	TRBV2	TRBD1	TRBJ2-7	CASNGQGPYEQYF	TGTGCCAGCAACGGACAGGGACCCTACGAGCAGTACTTC
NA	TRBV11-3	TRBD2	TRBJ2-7	CASSLSAGEAHEQYF	TGTGCCAGCAGCTTATCAGCGGGAGAAGCCCACGAGCAGTACTTC
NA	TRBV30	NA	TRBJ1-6	CAWSGRGGYNSPLHF	TGTGCCTGGAGTGGCCGGGGGGGATATAATTCACCCCTCCACTTT
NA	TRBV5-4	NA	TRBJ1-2	CASSLVGTDGYTF	TGTGCCAGCAGCTTGGTAGGGACGGATGGCTACACCTTC
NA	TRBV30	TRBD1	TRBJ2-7	CAWSRDRGNEQYF	TGTGCCTGGAGTCGAGACAGGGGAAACGAGCAGTACTTC
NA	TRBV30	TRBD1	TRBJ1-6	CAGLRGTLGSPLHF	TGTGCCGGACTCAGGGGGACATTGGGCTCACCCCTCCACTTT
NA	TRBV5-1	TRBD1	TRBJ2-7	CASSLTGTGFYEQYF	TGCGCCAGCAGCTTGACCGGGACAGGGTTCTACGAGCAGTACTTC
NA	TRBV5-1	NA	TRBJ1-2	CASSLARGDTGYTF	TGCGCCAGCAGCTTGGCCAGGGGCGATACCGGCTACACCTTC
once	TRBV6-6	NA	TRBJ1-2	CASSYLGRGNYGYTF	TGTGCCAGCAGTTACCTGGGCAGGGGTAACTATGGCTACACCTTC
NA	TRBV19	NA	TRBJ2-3	CASSIGLAHTDTQYF	TGTGCCAGTAGTATAGGCCTAGCTCACACCGATACGCAGTATTTT
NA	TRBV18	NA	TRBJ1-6	CASSQGPNTNSPLHF	TGTGCCAGCTCACAGGGTCCCAATACTAATTCACCCCTCCACTTT
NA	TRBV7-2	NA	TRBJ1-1	CASSLMGASNTEAFF	TGTGCCAGCAGCCTTATGGGGGCCTCGAACACTGAAGCTTTCTTT
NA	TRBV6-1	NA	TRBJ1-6	CASSPDWDSPLHF	TGTGCCAGCAGTCCGGACTGGGATTCACCCCTCCACTTT
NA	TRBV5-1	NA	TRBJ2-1	CASSRDPATLNEQFF	TGCGCCAGCAGCCGGGACCCTGCTACATTAAATGAGCAGTTCTTC
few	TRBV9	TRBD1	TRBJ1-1	CASSVALGRGQDTEAFF	TGTGCCAGCAGCGTAGCTCTGGGCAGGGGGCAGGACACTGAAGCTTTCTTT
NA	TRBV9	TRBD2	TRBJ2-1	CASSVEGPSGGANEQFF	TGTGCCAGCAGCGTAGAAGGACCTAGCGGGGGGGCAAATGAGCAGTTCTTC
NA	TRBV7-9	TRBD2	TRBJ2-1	CASSLGIAGAEQFF	TGTGCCAGCAGCTTAGGAATAGCGGGGGCTGAGCAGTTCTTC
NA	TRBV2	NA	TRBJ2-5	CASSVGQVLTQYF	TGTGCCAGCAGTGTCGGCCAAGTTTTGACCCAGTACTTC
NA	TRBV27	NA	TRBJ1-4	CASSFGHTGVEKLFF	TGTGCCAGCAGTTTCGGGCACACGGGGGTGGAAAAACTGTTTTTT
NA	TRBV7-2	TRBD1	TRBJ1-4	CASSPFPRGQGNEKLFF	TGTGCCAGCAGCCCTTTCCCACGTGGACAGGGAAATGAAAAACTGTTTTTT
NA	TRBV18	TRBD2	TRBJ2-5	CASSPSGSSETQYF	TGTGCCAGCTCACCTAGCGGGAGTTCAGAGACCCAGTACTTC
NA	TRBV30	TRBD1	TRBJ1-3	CAWSPGGDTIYF	TGTGCCTGGAGCCCAGGGGGAGACACCATATATTTT